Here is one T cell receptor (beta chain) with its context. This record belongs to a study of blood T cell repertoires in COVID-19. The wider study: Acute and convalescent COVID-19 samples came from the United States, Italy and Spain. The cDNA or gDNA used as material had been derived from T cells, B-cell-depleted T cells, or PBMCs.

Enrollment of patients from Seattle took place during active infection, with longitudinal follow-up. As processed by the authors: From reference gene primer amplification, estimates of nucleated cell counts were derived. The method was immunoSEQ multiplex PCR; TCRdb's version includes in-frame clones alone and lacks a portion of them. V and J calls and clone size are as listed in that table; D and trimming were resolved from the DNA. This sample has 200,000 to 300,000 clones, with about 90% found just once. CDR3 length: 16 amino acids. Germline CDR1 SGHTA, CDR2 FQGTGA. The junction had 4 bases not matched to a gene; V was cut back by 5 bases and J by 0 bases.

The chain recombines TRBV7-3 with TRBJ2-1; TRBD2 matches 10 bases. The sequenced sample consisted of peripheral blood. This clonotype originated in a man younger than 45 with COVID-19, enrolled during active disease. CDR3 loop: CASSKSGGVSYNEQFF. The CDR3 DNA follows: TGTGCCAGCAGCAAAAGCGGGGGGGTCTCCTACAATGAGCAGTTCTTC.